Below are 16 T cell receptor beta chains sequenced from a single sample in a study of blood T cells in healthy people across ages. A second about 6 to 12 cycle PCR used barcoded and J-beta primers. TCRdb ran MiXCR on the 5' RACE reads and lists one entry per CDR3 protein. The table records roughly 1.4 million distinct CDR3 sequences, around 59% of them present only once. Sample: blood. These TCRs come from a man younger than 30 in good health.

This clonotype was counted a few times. The CDR3 reads CASSQGLGTAFYEQYF. DNA for the CDR3: TGCGCCAGCAGCCAAGGATTGGGGACAGCCTTCTACGAGCAGTACTTC. The chain joins TRBV4-1 to TRBJ2-7, with 7 bases that match TRBD1. Germline V gives CDR1 MGHRA, CDR2 YSYEKL. Losses at the gene ends were 1 base for V and 3 bases for J; bases not matched to a gene: 9. The CDR3 covers 16 residues.

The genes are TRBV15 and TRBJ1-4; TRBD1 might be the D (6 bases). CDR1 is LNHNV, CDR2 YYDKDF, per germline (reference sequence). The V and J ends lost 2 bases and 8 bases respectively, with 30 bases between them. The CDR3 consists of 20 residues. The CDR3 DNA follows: TGTGCCACCAGCAGAACAGGACAGTTTCTGCCCCTCGTGTCGGGGGAAAAACTGTTTTTT. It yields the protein CATSRTGQFLPLVSGEKLFF.

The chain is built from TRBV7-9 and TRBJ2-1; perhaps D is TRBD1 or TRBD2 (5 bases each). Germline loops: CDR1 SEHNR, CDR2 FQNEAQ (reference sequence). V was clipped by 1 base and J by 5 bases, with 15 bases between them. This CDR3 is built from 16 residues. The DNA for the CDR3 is TGTGCCAGCAGCTTAGGTACGGGGCGTATCGACAATGAGCAGTTCTTC. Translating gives CASSLGTGRIDNEQFF. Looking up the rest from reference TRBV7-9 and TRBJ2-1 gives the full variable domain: DTGVSQNPRHKITKRGQNVTFRCDPISEHNRLYWYRQTLGQGPEFLTYFQNEAQLEKSRLLSDRFSAERPKGSFSTLEIQRTEQGDSAMYLCASSLGTGRIDNEQFFGPGTRLTVL.

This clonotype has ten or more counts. CDR3 region: CSARDMGGVSYEQYF. In DNA, the CDR3 is TGCAGTGCTAGAGATATGGGCGGGGTGTCCTACGAGCAGTACTTC. V usage is TRBV20-1 and J usage is TRBJ2-7, with D possibly matching TRBD2 (6 bases). The ends were cut back, 0 bases at V and 1 base at J, with 13 bases in the middle. Germline V gene data show CDR1 as DFQATT and CDR2 as SNEGSKA (reference sequence). CDR3 length: 15 amino acids.

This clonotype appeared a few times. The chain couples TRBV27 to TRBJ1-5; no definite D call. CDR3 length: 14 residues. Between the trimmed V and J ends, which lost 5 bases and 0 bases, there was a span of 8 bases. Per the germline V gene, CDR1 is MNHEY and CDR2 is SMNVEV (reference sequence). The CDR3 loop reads CASSPENSNQPQHF. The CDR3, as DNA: TGTGCCAGCAGTCCCGAAAATAGCAATCAGCCCCAGCATTTT.

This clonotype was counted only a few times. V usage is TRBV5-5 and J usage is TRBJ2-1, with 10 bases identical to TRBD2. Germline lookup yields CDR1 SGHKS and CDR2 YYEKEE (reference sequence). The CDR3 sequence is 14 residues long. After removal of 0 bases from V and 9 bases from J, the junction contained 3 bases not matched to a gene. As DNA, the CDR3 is TGTGCCAGCAGCTTGGCAGCGGGAGGGCTTGAGCAGTTCTTC. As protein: CASSLAAGGLEQFF.

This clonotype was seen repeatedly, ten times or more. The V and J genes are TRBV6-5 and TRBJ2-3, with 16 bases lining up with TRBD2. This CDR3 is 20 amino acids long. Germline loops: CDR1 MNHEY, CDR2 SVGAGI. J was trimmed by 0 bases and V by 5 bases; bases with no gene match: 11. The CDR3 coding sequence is TGTGCCAGCAGTCCCTCGGGACTAGCGGGAGGGTTCTCTAGCACAGATACGCAGTATTTT. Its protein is CASSPSGLAGGFSSTDTQYF.

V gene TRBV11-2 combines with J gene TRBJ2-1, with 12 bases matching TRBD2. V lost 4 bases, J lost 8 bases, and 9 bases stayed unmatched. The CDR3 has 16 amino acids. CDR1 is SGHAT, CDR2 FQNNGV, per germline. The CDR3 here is CASSSTSGSSLDEQFF. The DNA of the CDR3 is TGTGCCAGCAGCTCGACTAGCGGGAGTTCGCTGGATGAGCAGTTCTTC.

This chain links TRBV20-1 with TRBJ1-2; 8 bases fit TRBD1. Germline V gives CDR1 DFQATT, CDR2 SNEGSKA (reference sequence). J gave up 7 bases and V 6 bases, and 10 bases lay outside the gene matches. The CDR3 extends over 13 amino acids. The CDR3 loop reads CSADPGGATGYTF. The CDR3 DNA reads TGCAGTGCAGACCCAGGGGGCGCGACTGGCTACACCTTC.

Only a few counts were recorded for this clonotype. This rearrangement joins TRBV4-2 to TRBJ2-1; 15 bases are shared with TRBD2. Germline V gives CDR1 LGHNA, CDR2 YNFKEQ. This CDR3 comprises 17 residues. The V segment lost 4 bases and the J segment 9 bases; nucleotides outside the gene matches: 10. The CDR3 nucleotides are TGTGCCAGCAGCCCTACCGGGACTAGCGGGAGGAACGCTGAGCAGTTCTTC. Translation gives CASSPTGTSGRNAEQFF.

The CDR3 region is CASSVGKTTPTDTQYF. As DNA, the CDR3 is TGTGCCAGCAGCGTAGGGAAGACAACCCCCACAGATACGCAGTATTTT. This chain connects TRBV9 to TRBJ2-3; D is unclear. The CDR3 loop spans 16 amino acids. Germline V gene lookup returns CDR1 SGDLS and CDR2 YYNGEE. V gave up 0 bases and J gave up 2 bases, with 13 bases separating them.

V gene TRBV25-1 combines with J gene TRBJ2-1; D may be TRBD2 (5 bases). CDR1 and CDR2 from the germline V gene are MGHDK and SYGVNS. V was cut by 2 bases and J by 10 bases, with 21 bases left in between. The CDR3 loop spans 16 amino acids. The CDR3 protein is CASSERTGAVGGEQFF. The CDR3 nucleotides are TGTGCCAGCAGTGAACGAACGGGCGCCGTCGGCGGGGAGCAGTTCTTC. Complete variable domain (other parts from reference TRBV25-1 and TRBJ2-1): EADIYQTPRYLVIGTGKKITLECSQTMGHDKMYWYQQDPGMELHLIHYSYGVNSTEKGDLSSESTVSRIRTEHFPLTLESARPSHTSQYLCASSERTGAVGGEQFFGPGTRLTVL.

The CDR3 nucleotides are TGTGCCAGCAGCTTGGATCGGGTAGGAAACACACCCTACGAGCAGTACTTC. The encoded protein is CASSLDRVGNTPYEQYF. This sequence joins TRBV7-9 and TRBJ2-7; D ambiguous. This CDR3 is 17 amino acids long. Trimming shortened V by 3 bases and J by 2 bases, and 20 bases separated the two germline ends. Germline CDR1 and CDR2: SEHNR and FQNEAQ (reference sequence).

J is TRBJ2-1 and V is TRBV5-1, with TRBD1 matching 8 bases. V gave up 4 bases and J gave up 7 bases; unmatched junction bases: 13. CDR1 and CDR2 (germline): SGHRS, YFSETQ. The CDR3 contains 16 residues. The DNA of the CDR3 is TGCGCCAGCAGCCCGGGGGACAGGTCCCTTGGGAATGAGCAGTTCTTC. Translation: CASSPGDRSLGNEQFF.

This CDR3 is CASSSISGRFHEQFF. The DNA for the CDR3 is TGTGCCAGCAGCTCAATCAGCGGGAGGTTTCATGAGCAGTTCTTC. The rearrangement links TRBV7-9 to TRBJ2-1, with 9 nucleotides matching TRBD2. Germline-derived CDR1 and CDR2 are SEHNR and FQNEAQ (reference sequence). With V trimmed by 4 bases and J by 8 bases, 9 bases remained unmatched. The CDR3 has 15 amino acids.

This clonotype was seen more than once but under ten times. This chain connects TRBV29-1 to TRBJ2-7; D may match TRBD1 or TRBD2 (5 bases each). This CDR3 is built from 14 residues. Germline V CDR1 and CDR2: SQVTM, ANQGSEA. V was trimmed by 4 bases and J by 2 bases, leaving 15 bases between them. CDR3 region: CSVVFGTATYEQYF. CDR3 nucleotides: TGCAGCGTTGTTTTTGGGACGGCAACCTACGAGCAGTACTTC.